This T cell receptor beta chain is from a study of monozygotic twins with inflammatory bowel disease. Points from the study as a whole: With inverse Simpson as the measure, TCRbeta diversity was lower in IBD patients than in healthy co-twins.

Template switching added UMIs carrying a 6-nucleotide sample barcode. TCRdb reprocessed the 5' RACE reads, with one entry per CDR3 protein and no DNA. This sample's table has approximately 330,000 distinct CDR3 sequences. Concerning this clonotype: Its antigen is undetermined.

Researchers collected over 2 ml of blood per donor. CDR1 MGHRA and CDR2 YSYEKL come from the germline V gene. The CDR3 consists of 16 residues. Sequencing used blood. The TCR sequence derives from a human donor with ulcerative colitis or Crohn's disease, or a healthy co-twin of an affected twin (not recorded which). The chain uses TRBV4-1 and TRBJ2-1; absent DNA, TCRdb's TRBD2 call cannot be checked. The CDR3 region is CASSPSGASGSNEQFF.